A single sample is the source of the 27 T cell receptor beta chains below, sequenced in a study of blood T cell repertoires in COVID-19. Repertoires were generated with immunoSEQ multiplex PCR, while TCRdb's copy carries only in-frame clones and drops some. The table has hundreds of thousands of clones, roughly 89% seen once; the top ten hold 2.9%. The specimen was PBMCs or T cells enriched from blood (not recorded which). The receptor source for this set is a woman between 50 and 59 years old who had been exposed to COVID-19.

This clone was seen only once. The chain has TRBV5-4 and TRBJ2-1; 9 positions match TRBD1. The CDR3 sequence is 16 residues long. Unmatched junction bases numbered 15, after V lost 4 bases and J lost 10 bases. CDR1 SGHNT and CDR2 YYREEE come from the germline V gene (reference sequence). CDR3 in amino acids: CASSTTPGQGVTEQFF. The CDR3 nucleotides are TGTGCCAGCAGCACCACACCGGGACAGGGTGTTACGGAGCAGTTCTTC.

The chain couples TRBV27 to TRBJ2-7; 7 bases map to TRBD1. CDR1 is MNHEY and CDR2 is SMNVEV in the germline V gene (reference sequence). The CDR3 length is 14 residues. The V segment lost 6 bases and the J segment 0 bases; nucleotides outside the gene matches: 5. CDR3 amino acids: CASRKTGRSYEQYF. CDR3 coding DNA: TGTGCCAGCAGGAAGACAGGGCGCTCCTACGAGCAGTACTTC.

Regarding this clone: Different DNA sequences within this sample yield the same CDR3. This chain uses TRBV2 with TRBJ2-7, with a tentative D call TRBD2 (5 bases). Trimming pared 8 bases from V and 1 base from J, leaving 12 bases between. Germline CDR1 SNHLY, CDR2 FYNNEI. The CDR3 is 13 amino acids. CDR3 residues: CASGRTGSYEQYF. CDR3 in DNA: TGTGCCAGCGGAAGGACGGGATCCTACGAGCAGTACTTC.

This clone occurred once. This chain connects TRBV2 to TRBJ2-7; possible D gene TRBD1, 6 bases. Trimming shortened V by 2 bases and J by 9 bases, and 17 bases separated the two germline ends. There are 14 residues in the CDR3. Germline V gives CDR1 SNHLY, CDR2 FYNNEI. The CDR3 region has the DNA TGTGCCAGCAGTGAAATCGGTGCAGGGGTGGTGCAGTACTTC. As protein: CASSEIGAGVVQYF.

The chain is built from TRBV28 and TRBJ1-5; 7 bases line up with TRBD1. The CDR3 is 16 residues long. Germline values: CDR1 MDHEN, CDR2 SYDVKM. The J segment lost 6 bases and the V segment lost 1 base, leaving 9 bases of the junction unmatched. This CDR3 is CASSLLDRAYGQPQHF. The CDR3 bases are TGTGCCAGCAGTTTATTAGACAGGGCTTACGGTCAGCCCCAGCATTTT.

The chain couples TRBV7-2 to TRBJ1-1; D remains unclear. The ends were cut back, 1 base at V and 0 bases at J, with 6 bases in the middle. Germline values: CDR1 SGHTA, CDR2 FQGNSA. There are 14 residues in the CDR3. The CDR3 DNA follows: TGTGCCAGCAGCTTAGTCAATTTGAACACTGAAGCTTTCTTT. Amino acids: CASSLVNLNTEAFF.

The V gene is TRBV2, the J gene TRBJ2-7; 8 nucleotides line up with TRBD2. J gave up 2 bases and V 3 bases, and 3 bases lay outside the gene matches. The V gene's germline CDR1 is SNHLY and CDR2 FYNNEI. CDR3 length: 14 residues. This CDR3 is CASSDRGLAYEQYF. The DNA of the CDR3 is TGTGCCAGCAGTGACAGGGGACTAGCCTACGAGCAGTACTTC.

About this clone itself: The junction shows a germline mismatch at one end, possibly a read error. This chain's CDR3 is CASSSQGAGDF. In DNA form, the CDR3 reads TGTGCCAGCAGCTCACAGGGGGCAGGGGACTTC. This chain uses TRBV28 with TRBJ2-5, with TRBD1 matching 9 bases. The CDR3 has 11 amino acids. Germline V gene data show CDR1 as MDHEN and CDR2 as SYDVKM.

This clone has a handful of counts. In nucleotides, the CDR3 is TGCGCCAGCAGCCAGAGTACAGGGGGCTGGTGGGGCTACACCTTC. Encoded protein: CASSQSTGGWWGYTF. The chain uses TRBV4-1 and TRBJ1-2; TRBD1 matches 9 bases. The germline CDR1 and CDR2 sequences are MGHRA and YSYEKL. The CDR3 extends over 15 amino acids. The ends lost 3 bases at V and 8 bases at J; junction bases unmatched: 10.

CDR3 nucleotides: TGTGCCAGCAGGACGGCGCGGGGAATATGCGTCAACTATGGCTACACCTTC. As protein: CASRTARGICVNYGYTF. J is TRBJ1-2 and V is TRBV21-1. TRBV21-1 is reported as a pseudogene. This CDR3 has 17 amino acids.

The chain has TRBV12-3 or TRBV12-4 and TRBJ1-5; a possible D gene is TRBD1 (6 bases). The CDR3 extends over 12 amino acids. Trimming stripped 6 bases from V and 6 bases from J, with 9 bases between. The CDR3 DNA reads TGTGCCAGCAGCCGGGGGGCTCAGCCCCAGCATTTT. Encoded protein: CASSRGAQPQHF.

The gene calls are TRBV28 and TRBJ1-4; D possibly corresponds to TRBD1 (5 bases). From germline, CDR1 is MDHEN and CDR2 SYDVKM. The V end lost 6 bases, the J end lost 3 bases, and 17 bases lay between the germline ends. The CDR3 is 16 residues long. The DNA of the CDR3 is TGTGCCAGCAGGGTAACGACAGCGCTATCTAATGAAAAACTGTTTTTT. Protein product: CASRVTTALSNEKLFF.

V and J are TRBV6-5 and TRBJ2-1; possible D gene TRBD2, 6 bases. CDR1 and CDR2 from the germline V gene are MNHEY and SVGAGI. Trimming took off 6 bases at V and 4 bases at J, with 16 bases between the two ends. The CDR3 runs 15 residues. The CDR3 coding sequence is TGTGCCAGCAGCGAGGAGGGAGCGGATTACAATGAGCAGTTCTTC. It specifies CASSEEGADYNEQFF.

The J gene is TRBJ2-7, the V gene TRBV6-1; 7 nucleotides align to TRBD1. The CDR3 covers 12 residues. The V gene's germline CDR1 is MNHNS and CDR2 SASEGT. Trimming cost V 0 bases and J 13 bases; bases outside gene matches: 6. The CDR3 loop is CASSEARYRGYF. CDR3 bases: TGTGCCAGCAGTGAAGCGAGGTACAGGGGCTACTTC.

The J gene is TRBJ2-3, the V gene TRBV12-3 or TRBV12-4; D is unclear. The CDR3 has 12 amino acids. Trimming shortened V by 6 bases and J by 1 base, and 5 bases separated the two germline ends. CDR3 region: CASRSGTDTQYF. In DNA form, the CDR3 reads TGTGCCAGCAGGAGCGGCACAGATACGCAGTATTTT.

This clone was seen only once. This chain links TRBV3-1 (or the pseudogene TRBV3-2) with TRBJ1-4; D is uncertain. The CDR3 runs to 13 residues. Germline lookup yields CDR1 LGHDT and CDR2 YNNKEL (reference sequence). V dropped 1 base and J dropped 3 bases, with 3 bases sitting between them. CDR3 residues: CASSQAPNEKLFF. CDR3 DNA sequence: TGTGCCAGCAGCCAAGCTCCTAATGAAAAACTGTTTTTT.

This clone has more than one count but fewer than ten. The chain uses TRBV5-4 and TRBJ2-5; 12 bases align to TRBD2. CDR1 and CDR2 (germline): SGHNT, YYREEE (reference sequence). The CDR3 covers 14 residues. The V segment lost 4 bases and the J segment 5 bases; nucleotides outside the gene matches: 3. Written as DNA, the CDR3 is TGTGCCAGCAGCCCCGGACTAGCGGGGGAGACCCAGTACTTC. It encodes CASSPGLAGETQYF.

The chain recombines TRBV2 with TRBJ2-6, with TRBD1 identical over 7 bases. The V and J ends lost 7 bases and 0 bases, in that order; junction bases with no gene match: 9. Germline values: CDR1 SNHLY, CDR2 FYNNEI. This CDR3 has 17 amino acids. For the CDR3, the DNA is TGTGCCAGCATGAGGGGGCCAACTGACTCTGGGGCCAACGTCCTGACTTTC. It codes for CASMRGPTDSGANVLTF.

The chain recombines TRBV15 with TRBJ2-1, with TRBD2 matching 14 bases. V dropped 0 bases and J dropped 8; count of bases not matched to a gene: 3. The CDR3 spans 16 residues. Germline V CDR1 and CDR2: LNHNV, YYDKDF (reference sequence). CDR3 residues: CATSREGTSGGHEQFF. In nucleotides, the CDR3 is TGTGCCACCAGCAGAGAGGGGACTAGCGGGGGTCATGAGCAGTTCTTC.

This clone was detected only a few times. The gene calls are TRBV28 and TRBJ2-7, with 8 nucleotides matching TRBD1. CDR1 is MDHEN, CDR2 SYDVKM, per germline. J gave up 7 bases and V 6 bases, and 14 bases lay outside the gene matches. The CDR3 contains 15 residues. The CDR3 coding sequence is TGTGCCAGCAGCCCGGCGGGACAGGTTTTGTGGGAGCAGTACTTC. Translating gives CASSPAGQVLWEQYF.

On this clone itself: Compared with germline, one end of the junction differs, possibly owing to a read error. The J gene is TRBJ1-1, the V gene TRBV4-1; D unclear. The germline gives CDR1 MGHRA, CDR2 YSYEKL. CDR3 length: 14 amino acids. The CDR3 DNA is TGCGCCAGCAGCCAAGGCCCATTTCTATCCGAAGCCTTCTTT. Translation gives CASSQGPFLSEAFF.

V is TRBV7-9 and J is TRBJ1-4, with TRBD1 matching over 7 bases. The CDR3 totals 19 residues. Germline CDR1 is SEHNR and CDR2 is FQNEAQ (reference sequence). Trimming took 3 bases from V and 0 from J; bases not matched to a gene: 13. CDR3 DNA sequence: TGTGCCAGCAGCTTCAAAAGGGGGCTGGAATCAACAACTAATGAAAAACTGTTTTTT. It specifies CASSFKRGLESTTNEKLFF.

This chain connects TRBV27 to TRBJ2-1; 9 bases agree with TRBD1. The CDR3 runs 14 residues. Germline V CDR1 and CDR2: MNHEY, SMNVEV (reference sequence). V lost 9 bases and J lost 0; bases outside the gene matches: 3. The CDR3 spells CASTDRGSYNEQFF. The CDR3 DNA reads as TGTGCCAGTACGGACAGGGGCTCCTACAATGAGCAGTTCTTC.

In the case of this clone: Other DNA variants within this sample encode the same CDR3. The J gene is TRBJ1-5, the V gene TRBV18; TRBD1 matches at 10 bases. The CDR3 extends over 15 amino acids. Germline CDR1 is KGHSH and CDR2 is LQKENI. Trimming at V came to 2 bases and at J to 6 bases, leaving 4 bases not matched to a gene. The chain's CDR3 is CASSPGTGVAQPQHF. The DNA of the CDR3 is TGTGCCAGCTCACCAGGGACAGGGGTAGCTCAGCCCCAGCATTTT.

This chain links TRBV19 with TRBJ2-7, with a tentative D call TRBD1 (5 bases). This CDR3 is built from 12 residues. Germline loops: CDR1 LNHDA, CDR2 SQIVND (reference sequence). Trimming shortened V by 5 bases and J by 3 bases, and 8 bases separated the two germline ends. CDR3 region: CASSPGNYEQYF. CDR3 in DNA: TGTGCCAGTAGTCCAGGGAACTACGAGCAGTACTTC.

The V call is TRBV6-5, the J call TRBJ1-6; no clear D. Germline-derived CDR1 and CDR2 are MNHEY and SVGAGI. V shed 5 bases and J shed 10 bases, with 9 bases lying between them. The CDR3 extends over 12 amino acids. CDR3 coding DNA: TGTGCCAGCAGTAGCGGGCTATCACCCCTCCACTTT. It translates to CASSSGLSPLHF.

The CDR3 sequence: CASSVGVGQPQHF. In nucleotides, the CDR3 is TGTGCCAGCAGTGTCGGGGTGGGTCAGCCCCAGCATTTT. The chain links TRBV2 to TRBJ1-5; D not certain. The V end was cut by 4 bases, the J end by 6 bases, with 10 bases between. Germline V gene lookup returns CDR1 SNHLY and CDR2 FYNNEI. The CDR3 spans 13 residues.